These T cell receptor beta chains were read from a single sample in a study of human T cells and chemical hapten exposure. TCRdb reanalysed the RACE reads using MiXCR and keeps one entry per CDR3 protein. Of under 100,000 distinct CDR3 sequences listed, over 9.5% were seen once; the top ten hold about 3%. This sample comprised whole blood, obtained in connection with sensitization to the hapten diphenylcyclopropenone (DPC). The receptors here all came from a woman aged 40 to 50 with alopecia areata. Some clones in this sample may be carry-over from other donors' samples. The CDR3 runs from the conserved cysteine through the conserved F or W. A D gene is named only where the DNA matches it firmly. Clone sizes are given selectively: once, few, many, or a class where the clone is expanded.

d_call | clone_size | j_call | v_call | cdr3_nt | cdr3_aa
NA | many | TRBJ2-3 | TRBV7-8 | TGTGCCAGCAGCATCCGCCCCGACCCCGCGGATACGCAGTATTTT | CASSIRPDPADTQYF
NA | few | TRBJ2-3 | TRBV6-2/TRBV6-3 | TGTGCCAGCAGTTGGCAGTCCACAGATACGCAGTATTTT | CASSWQSTDTQYF
NA | many | TRBJ1-6 | TRBV20-1 | TGCAGTGCGGGACTCCCCTCCTCCTATAATTCACCCCTCCACTTT | CSAGLPSSYNSPLHF
TRBD1 | few | TRBJ1-1 | TRBV11-2 | TGTGTCAGCAGCTTAGCTTCAGGGGGTGACACTGAAGCTTTCTTT | CVSSLASGGDTEAFF
NA | NA | TRBJ2-3 | TRBV5-6 | TGTGCCAGCAGCTTGGGGCAGGGTCGAACCCGCACAGATACGCAGTATTTT | CASSLGQGRTRTDTQYF
NA | many | TRBJ1-1 | TRBV12-3/TRBV12-4 | TGTGCCAGCAGTTTGGCCGGGGCGGGAACTGAAGCTTTCTTT | CASSLAGAGTEAFF
NA | many | TRBJ2-5 | TRBV10-2 | TGCGCCAGCAGTGGACAGCCTTTCCAAGAGACCCAGTACTTC | CASSGQPFQETQYF
TRBD2 | few | TRBJ2-1 | TRBV4-1 | TGCGCCAGCAGCCAAGGACTAGCGGAGTCCTACAATGAGCAGTTCTTC | CASSQGLAESYNEQFF
NA | many | TRBJ1-4 | TRBV11-2 | TGTGCCAGCAGCTTGGTGAGCGCGGATGAAAAACTGTTTTTT | CASSLVSADEKLFF
NA | few | TRBJ1-2 | TRBV10-2 | TGCGCCAGCAGCCAAGAAGGGGCGGGGGCTGCTAACTATGGCTACACCTTC | CASSQEGAGAANYGYTF
NA | few | TRBJ2-7 | TRBV28 | TGTGCCAGCAGTTCTTTGGTGGGCGAGCAGTACTTC | CASSSLVGEQYF
TRBD1 | many | TRBJ2-7 | TRBV7-2 | TGTGCCAGCAGCCCTAACACAGGGGCTACCTACGAGCAGTACTTC | CASSPNTGATYEQYF
TRBD2 | few | TRBJ2-2 | TRBV20-1 | TGCAGTGCTAGGCTAGCGGAATCGAACACCGGGGAGCTGTTTTTT | CSARLAESNTGELFF
NA | many | TRBJ1-6 | TRBV5-1 | TGCGCCAGCAGCTGGGAACGGGGGAATAATTCACCCCTCCACTTT | CASSWERGNNSPLHF
NA | many | TRBJ2-5 | TRBV11-2 | TGTGCCAGCAGCTTAGATCTTTGGGAGACCCAGTACTTC | CASSLDLWETQYF
NA | NA | TRBJ1-1 | TRBV5-1 | TGCGCCAGCAGCTCCCGGGCGAACACTGAAGCTTTCTTT | CASSSRANTEAFF
NA | few | TRBJ1-2 | TRBV10-3 | TGTGCCATCAGGAGGGACGGTCCCTATGGCTACACCTTC | CAIRRDGPYGYTF
NA | NA | TRBJ1-2 | TRBV18 | TGTGCCAGCTCACCCTCCCCCAGGCCACGGGATGGCTACACCTTC | CASSPSPRPRDGYTF
NA | many | TRBJ1-1 | TRBV27 | TGTGCCAGCAGTTTACGACGGACCTTGAACACTGAAGCTTTCTTT | CASSLRRTLNTEAFF
NA | few | TRBJ2-3 | TRBV5-6 | TGTGCCAGCAGCTCGACTTTAGATACGCAGTATTTT | CASSSTLDTQYF
TRBD2 | few | TRBJ2-2 | TRBV7-2 | TGTGCCAGCAGCTTAGCTGCTAGCGGGGGCCCGAGCACCGGGGAGCTGTTTTTT | CASSLAASGGPSTGELFF
NA | few | TRBJ1-2 | TRBV20-1 | TGCAGTGCTAGATTGGAGGGCAGGGGCGGCAATGGCTACACCTTC | CSARLEGRGGNGYTF
TRBD1 | few | TRBJ2-7 | TRBV18 | TGTGCCAGCTCACCCACAATCACAGGGGACCACGAGCAGTACTTC | CASSPTITGDHEQYF
TRBD1 | many | TRBJ1-1 | TRBV18 | TGTGCCAGCTCACCCTTCGACAAGGGGGCCAACACTGAAGCTTTCTTT | CASSPFDKGANTEAFF
TRBD2 | many | TRBJ2-5 | TRBV18 | TGTGCCAGCTCACCAATTAAGACTAGCGGGCATGAGACCCAGTACTTC | CASSPIKTSGHETQYF
NA | many | TRBJ2-2 | TRBV30 | TGTGCCTGGACTACGGGACGGAAGAACACCGGGGAGCTGTTTTTT | CAWTTGRKNTGELFF
NA | NA | TRBJ1-1 | TRBV5-6 | TGTGCCAGCAGCTTGCCACAGGGAACGGCTTTCTTT | CASSLPQGTAFF
NA | many | TRBJ2-7 | TRBV27 | TGTGCCAGCAGTTCAGATGTAGGCTCCTACGAGCAGTACTTC | CASSSDVGSYEQYF
NA | few | TRBJ1-2 | TRBV6-5 | TGTGCCAGCACCCTCACGGGAGGGTCGGGTGGCTACACCTTC | CASTLTGGSGGYTF